This TCR beta chain was recovered during a study of blood T cell repertoires in COVID-19. V lost 4 bases, J lost 3 bases, and 6 bases lay in between. Germline CDR1 DFQATT, CDR2 SNEGSKA (reference sequence). There are 11 residues in the CDR3. This clone was observed a handful of times. Some clones are missing from TCRdb's copy, which holds only in-frame ones; the method was immunoSEQ multiplex PCR. The sample lists more than 140,000 clones; around 83% were seen once. The TCR comes from a woman between 50 and 59 years old in a cohort sampled during active or convalescent COVID-19. The sample comprised peripheral blood. The chain employs TRBV20-1 and TRBJ2-5, with TRBD1 as a possible D gene (6 bases). CDR3 amino acids: CSATGEETQYF. In DNA form, the CDR3 reads TGCAGTGCTACAGGGGAAGAGACCCAGTACTTC.